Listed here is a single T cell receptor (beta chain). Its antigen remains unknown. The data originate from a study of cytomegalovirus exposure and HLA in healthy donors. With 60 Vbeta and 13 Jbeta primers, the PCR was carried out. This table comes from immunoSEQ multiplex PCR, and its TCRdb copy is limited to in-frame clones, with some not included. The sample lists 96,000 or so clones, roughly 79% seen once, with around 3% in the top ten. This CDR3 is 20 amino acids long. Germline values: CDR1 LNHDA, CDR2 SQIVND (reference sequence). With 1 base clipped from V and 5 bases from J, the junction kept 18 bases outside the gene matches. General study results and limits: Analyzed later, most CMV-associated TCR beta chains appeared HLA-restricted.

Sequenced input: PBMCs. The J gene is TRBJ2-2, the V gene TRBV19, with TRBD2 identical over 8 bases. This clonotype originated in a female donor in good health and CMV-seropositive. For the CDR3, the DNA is TGTGCCAGTAGTATAGGGGTGGGGCTAGCGGGTGCTAGGCGAACCGGGGAGCTGTTTTTT. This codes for CASSIGVGLAGARRTGELFF.